These T cell receptor beta chains were read from a single sample in a study of vaccination and CD4 T cells after COVID-19. A single record per CDR3 protein comes from TCRdb applying MiXCR to the PCR reads. The sample consists of 14,000 to 15,000 distinct CDR3 sequences, about 48% of them appearing once. These TCRs' antigens remain unknown. Sequencing input: CD4+ T cells from blood, cultured in vitro. These receptors were taken from a human donor who had recovered from COVID-19. Each CDR3 is given with its conserved first and last residue. Fields, in order: CDR3 length, J gene, V gene, D gene, clone size, CDR3 protein, CDR3 DNA. A D gene is named only where the DNA matches it firmly. A clone size is listed for some rows: how often the clone was seen (once, few, many), or a class if it is expanded.

16,TRBJ2-2,TRBV27,TRBD2,-,CASSPRGGSNTGELFF,TGTGCCAGCAGTCCCCGGGGGGGGTCCAACACCGGGGAGCTGTTTTTT
13,TRBJ2-2,TRBV6-5,-,-,CASSYRGRGTVFF,TGTGCCAGCAGTTACCGGGGGCGGGGAACGGTGTTTTTT
12,TRBJ1-1,TRBV11-3,-,few,CASSRREFEAFF,TGTGCCAGCAGCCGCCGGGAGTTTGAAGCTTTCTTT
16,TRBJ2-2,TRBV7-3,TRBD1,-,CASSSAGTGWAGELFF,TGTGCCAGCAGCTCCGCCGGGACAGGTTGGGCCGGGGAGCTGTTTTTT
16,TRBJ2-3,TRBV6-1,-,-,CASSRRGSAQADTQYF,TGTGCCAGCAGTCGCCGGGGGTCCGCCCAGGCAGATACGCAGTATTTT
14,TRBJ1-1,TRBV20-1,-,-,CSARLRRSNTEAFF,TGCAGTGCTAGACTCCGACGGAGCAACACTGAAGCTTTCTTT
12,TRBJ1-1,TRBV7-2,-,-,CASSYGRSEAFF,TGTGCCAGCAGCTATGGAAGATCTGAAGCTTTCTTT
14,TRBJ2-2,TRBV6-1,TRBD2,-,CATHWTSGTGELFF,TGTGCCACGCACTGGACTAGCGGGACCGGGGAGCTGTTTTTT
18,TRBJ1-5,TRBV19,TRBD1,few,CASSIVGGTGHSNQPQHF,TGTGCCAGTAGTATAGTAGGAGGGACAGGTCATAGCAATCAGCCCCAGCATTTT
16,TRBJ2-1,TRBV24-1,TRBD1,-,CATSDFRQGALNEQFF,TGTGCCACCAGTGATTTCAGACAGGGGGCGCTCAATGAGCAGTTCTTC
15,TRBJ1-1,TRBV7-2,-,-,CASTSGVAANTEAFF,TGTGCCAGCACCTCGGGGGTGGCGGCGAACACTGAAGCTTTCTTT
15,TRBJ2-7,TRBV20-1,TRBD1,-,CSAEPPGQGSYEQYF,TGCAGTGCAGAACCCCCGGGACAGGGGAGCTACGAGCAGTACTTC
16,TRBJ2-3,TRBV5-4,-,-,CASSSSGGLSTDTQYF,TGTGCCAGCAGCTCTAGTGGGGGGCTGAGCACAGATACGCAGTATTTT
14,TRBJ1-2,TRBV6-1,-,few,CASSVTLSAYGYTF,TGTGCCAGCAGTGTGACCCTGTCAGCCTATGGCTACACCTTC
12,TRBJ1-2,TRBV12-3/TRBV12-4,-,-,CAVGVGVYGYTF,TGTGCCGTTGGGGTAGGGGTGTATGGCTACACCTTC
15,TRBJ2-2,TRBV6-2/TRBV6-3,-,-,CASRQTGIWTGELFF,TGTGCCAGCAGGCAAACTGGGATTTGGACCGGGGAGCTGTTTTTT
12,TRBJ1-1,TRBV2,-,-,CASSEVALEAFF,TGTGCCAGCAGTGAAGTGGCACTTGAAGCTTTCTTT
13,TRBJ1-6,TRBV7-6,-,-,CASSLKENSPLHF,TGTGCCAGCAGCTTAAAGGAAAATTCACCCCTCCACTTT
13,TRBJ1-1,TRBV20-1,-,-,CSAQGGTNTEAFF,TGCAGTGCTCAAGGGGGGACGAACACTGAAGCTTTCTTT
13,TRBJ1-4,TRBV19,-,-,CASSRPRTGKLFF,TGTGCCAGTAGTCGTCCACGGACCGGAAAACTGTTTTTT
14,TRBJ1-4,TRBV2,TRBD1,-,CASSGGGQTRKLFF,TGTGCCAGCAGTGGAGGGGGACAGACTCGAAAACTGTTTTTT
14,TRBJ1-5,TRBV6-2/TRBV6-3,-,-,CASSYVLSNQPQHF,TGTGCCAGCAGTTACGTCTTGAGCAATCAGCCCCAGCATTTT
17,TRBJ2-7,TRBV7-2,-,-,CASSLTPWGERPSEQYF,TGTGCCAGCAGCTTAACGCCCTGGGGCGAACGGCCTTCCGAGCAGTACTTC
13,TRBJ1-1,TRBV6-1,-,few,CASSQTANTEAFF,TGTGCCAGCAGCCAGACCGCAAACACTGAAGCTTTCTTT
15,TRBJ1-4,TRBV7-2,-,-,CASSLPGATNEKLFF,TGTGCCAGCAGCCTCCCGGGTGCAACTAATGAAAAACTGTTTTTT
13,TRBJ2-7,TRBV19,-,-,CASSLRPSYEQYF,TGTGCCAGTAGTCTACGACCCTCCTACGAGCAGTACTTC
13,TRBJ1-1,TRBV20-1,-,-,CSASLPRGREAFF,TGCAGTGCTAGCCTACCCCGGGGCCGTGAAGCTTTCTTT
17,TRBJ2-1,TRBV9,-,-,CASSPRGTQSSYNEQFF,TGTGCCAGCAGCCCTCGAGGGACTCAAAGCTCCTACAATGAGCAGTTCTTC
15,TRBJ1-1,TRBV5-1,-,-,CASSLIAGMNTEAFF,TGCGCCAGCAGCTTGATCGCAGGGATGAACACTGAAGCTTTCTTT
13,TRBJ2-7,TRBV6-5,TRBD2,-,CASSSGGWNEQYF,TGTGCCAGCAGTTCGGGAGGGTGGAACGAGCAGTACTTC
12,TRBJ1-2,TRBV29-1,TRBD1,-,CSAQGAQDGYTF,TGCAGCGCCCAGGGGGCGCAGGATGGCTACACCTTC
16,TRBJ2-1,TRBV4-3,TRBD1,once,CASSHRRGTGNNEQFF,TGCGCCAGCAGCCACAGACGCGGGACAGGGAACAATGAGCAGTTCTTC
13,TRBJ2-1,TRBV2,-,-,CASSLTGFGEQFF,TGTGCCAGCAGTTTGACAGGATTTGGCGAGCAGTTCTTC
15,TRBJ1-6,TRBV5-1,-,-,CASRPRQGSGSPLHF,TGCGCCAGCAGACCCCGGCAGGGTAGCGGTTCACCCCTCCACTTT
16,TRBJ2-2,TRBV12-3/TRBV12-4,TRBD2,once,CASSLSGLARPGELFF,TGTGCCAGCAGTTTATCGGGACTAGCCCGACCCGGGGAGCTGTTTTTT
13,TRBJ2-3,TRBV20-1,-,few,CSAREGQTDTQYF,TGCAGTGCTAGAGAAGGGCAGACAGATACGCAGTATTTT